The clone carrying this TCR beta chain was observed a few times. The antigen remains undetermined. The data originate from a study of T cell repertoires in cytomegalovirus infection. TCRdb fed the reads into MiXCR, producing one record per CDR3 protein. The sample shows roughly 500,000 distinct CDR3 sequences, about 33% of them seen only once. In germline, CDR1 is SGHTA, CDR2 FQGNSA. V lost 6 bases to trimming and J lost 4 bases; unmatched junction nucleotides: 13. This CDR3 region has 16 residues. The starting material was cultured PBMCs, obtained from culture after CMV antigen stimulation. The genes are TRBV7-2 and TRBJ2-3; TRBD1 matches 7 bases. The sequence derives from a human donor in good health (CMV status not recorded). Some clones in this sample may be carry-over from other donors' samples. The CDR3 DNA reads TGTGCCAGCAGACTCCCGAGGGGGCCCGGTGCAGATACGCAGTATTTT. Protein: CASRLPRGPGADTQYF.